The next 9 T cell receptor beta chains were all read from a single sample in a study of blood T cell repertoires in COVID-19. TCRdb's table, derived via immunoSEQ multiplex PCR, lists solely in-frame clones and lacks some. This table holds roughly 190,000 clones, 76% found once. The sequencing input was peripheral blood. Every receptor here comes from a woman between 50 and 59 years old with active or convalescent COVID-19.

The chain recombines TRBV4-3 with TRBJ2-3; 11 nucleotides line up with TRBD2. Germline lookup yields CDR1 LGHNA and CDR2 YSLEER. V dropped 0 bases and J dropped 4; count of bases not matched to a gene: 3. This CDR3 is 16 amino acids long. Here the CDR3 reads CASSQDLAGGPDTQYF. The CDR3 DNA follows: TGCGCCAGCAGCCAAGATTTAGCGGGGGGGCCAGATACGCAGTATTTT.

This clone was recorded once. The chain joins TRBV7-2 to TRBJ1-4; D gene ambiguous. Between the trimmed V and J ends, which lost 6 bases and 0 bases, there was a span of 14 bases. The CDR3 length is 16 residues. Germline loops: CDR1 SGHTA, CDR2 FQGNSA. CDR3 sequence reads: CASSRTSTATNEKLFF. The DNA for the CDR3 is TGTGCCAGCAGTCGTACCAGTACAGCAACTAATGAAAAACTGTTTTTT.

The chain combines TRBV4-2 with TRBJ1-4; maybe TRBD1 (6 bases). The CDR3 extends over 15 amino acids. Germline V gives CDR1 LGHNA, CDR2 YNFKEQ. V lost 1 base and J 0 bases, leaving 6 bases between the germline ends. The CDR3 coding sequence is TGTGCCAGCAGCCAAGGGACAGCAACTAATGAAAAACTGTTTTTT. Translation: CASSQGTATNEKLFF.

V gene TRBV6-2 or TRBV6-3 combines with J gene TRBJ2-3, with D maybe TRBD2 (6 bases). Germline CDR1 MNHEY, CDR2 SVGEGT. Trimming removed 4 bases at V and 0 bases at J, with 11 bases between. CDR3 length: 15 residues. The CDR3 DNA reads as TGTGCCAGCAGTTCACAGACTAGGAGCACAGATACGCAGTATTTT. It translates to CASSSQTRSTDTQYF.

This clone has a single count. The gene calls are TRBV25-1 and TRBJ1-4; D unresolved. The CDR3 is 14 amino acids. The germline V and J ends were trimmed by 2 bases and 4 bases, with 8 bases remaining between them. Per the germline V gene, CDR1 is MGHDK and CDR2 is SYGVNS. CDR3: CASSEPGDNEKLFF. CDR3 DNA: TGTGCCAGCAGTGAACCAGGCGATAATGAAAAACTGTTTTTT. The full variable domain, with the rest looked up from reference TRBV25-1 and TRBJ1-4, is EADIYQTPRYLVIGTGKKITLECSQTMGHDKMYWYQQDPGMELHLIHYSYGVNSTEKGDLSSESTVSRIRTEHFPLTLESARPSHTSQYLCASSEPGDNEKLFFGSGTQLSVL.

The chain is built from TRBV4-2 and TRBJ2-5, with D tentatively TRBD2 (6 bases). Germline CDR1 and CDR2: LGHNA and YNFKEQ. Trimming left V 0 bases short and J 1 base short, with 12 bases between. This CDR3 is 16 amino acids long. Here the CDR3 reads CASSQESGLIQETQYF. DNA for the CDR3: TGTGCCAGCAGCCAAGAATCGGGACTGATCCAAGAGACCCAGTACTTC.

This sequence joins TRBV7-9 and TRBJ1-6, with D possibly being TRBD1 (6 bases). The length of the CDR3 is 15 residues. Germline values: CDR1 SEHNR, CDR2 FQNEAQ (reference sequence). V was shortened by 4 bases and J by 7 bases, with 14 bases between the two germline ends. For the CDR3, the DNA is TGTGCCAGCAGCTCCCGGGCGACAGGCAATTCACCCCTCCACTTT. Protein: CASSSRATGNSPLHF.

This clone was counted only a few times. The chain links TRBV7-9 to TRBJ2-1; D is undetermined. The germline V gene encodes CDR1 SEHNR and CDR2 FQNEAQ (reference sequence). The CDR3 has 13 residues. V was clipped by 0 bases and J by 4 bases, with 4 bases between them. The CDR3 sequence is CASSLAQYNEQFF. The CDR3 DNA sequence: TGTGCCAGCAGCTTAGCCCAATACAATGAGCAGTTCTTC.

In its sample, this clone was seen a few times. The rearrangement links TRBV2 to TRBJ1-5, with 7 positions matching TRBD1. The CDR3 totals 14 residues. Germline V gene data show CDR1 as SNHLY and CDR2 as FYNNEI. V was pared by 4 bases and J by 2 bases, with 2 bases of the junction left unmatched. CDR3 sequence: CASSADRGNQPQHF. Here the CDR3 DNA reads TGTGCCAGCAGTGCAGACAGGGGCAATCAGCCCCAGCATTTT.